What follows are 32 T cell receptor beta chains derived from one specimen sequenced in a study of blood T cells in healthy people across ages. A second roughly 6 to 12 cycle PCR used barcoded and J-beta primers. TCRdb re-derived calls from the 5' RACE reads in MiXCR, one entry per CDR3 protein. The table includes more than 1,400,000 distinct CDR3 sequences, around 39% detected once. The sequenced sample was blood. Receptors originate from a woman between 18 and 29 years old in good health.

V gene TRBV7-8 combines with J gene TRBJ1-6; 7 nucleotides match TRBD1. The V segment lost 6 bases and the J segment 9 bases; nucleotides outside the gene matches: 8. The CDR3 totals 14 residues. Germline V gives CDR1 SGHVS, CDR2 FQNEAQ. The CDR3 nucleotides are TGTGCCAGCAGGACTGAGGGGGCCAGTTCACCCCTCCACTTT. Protein product: CASRTEGASSPLHF.

The gene calls are TRBV2 and TRBJ2-3, with TRBD2 matching 11 bases. Germline assignment: CDR1 SNHLY and CDR2 FYNNEI. This CDR3 is 15 amino acids long. J lost 4 bases, V lost 6 bases, and 6 bases had no gene match. The CDR3 loop is CASRSLAGGADTQYF. CDR3 bases: TGTGCCAGCAGATCTCTAGCGGGGGGCGCAGATACGCAGTATTTT.

The V gene is TRBV3-1, the J gene TRBJ2-7; TRBD1 matches 9 bases. Trimming at V came to 4 bases and at J to 7 bases, leaving 5 bases not matched to a gene. Germline CDR1 is LGHDT and CDR2 is YNNKEL (reference sequence). This CDR3 has 13 amino acids. The CDR3, as DNA: TGTGCCAGCAGCCCACAGGGGGCGGGGGAGCAGTACTTC. Its protein product is CASSPQGAGEQYF.

This clonotype showed up many times. The J gene is TRBJ2-5, the V gene TRBV29-1, with 7 bases fitting TRBD2. Germline V CDR1 and CDR2: SQVTM, ANQGSEA. There are 12 residues in the CDR3. V lost 3 bases to trimming and J lost 5 bases; unmatched junction nucleotides: 3. Here the CDR3 DNA reads TGCAGCGTTGAGTCGGGAGGCGAGACCCAGTACTTC. Encoded protein: CSVESGGETQYF. The full variable domain, its missing parts supplied by reference TRBV29-1 and TRBJ2-5, is SAVISQKPSRDICQRGTSLTIQCQVDSQVTMMFWYRQQPGQSLTLIATANQGSEATYESGFVIDKFPISRPNLTFSTLTVSNMSPEDSSIYLCSVESGGETQYFGPGTRLLVL.

This clonotype has more than one count but fewer than ten. V usage is TRBV28 and J usage is TRBJ2-7, with 7 bases lining up with TRBD2. From germline, CDR1 is MDHEN and CDR2 SYDVKM. Trimming removed 3 bases from V and 2 bases from J; junction bases left unmatched: 13. This CDR3 contains 17 residues. This CDR3 reads CASSLRIGGSVTYEQYF. In nucleotides, the CDR3 is TGTGCCAGCAGTTTGCGGATCGGGGGGTCGGTGACCTACGAGCAGTACTTC.

This chain links TRBV19 with TRBJ2-7; TRBD2 agrees at 8 bases. After removal of 5 bases from V and 5 bases from J, the junction contained 20 bases not matched to a gene. Germline values: CDR1 LNHDA, CDR2 SQIVND (reference sequence). The CDR3 loop spans 18 amino acids. CDR3 residues: CASSPQGTVAGNGHEQYF. CDR3 nucleotides: TGTGCCAGTAGTCCACAGGGAACCGTAGCGGGAAATGGCCACGAGCAGTACTTC.

This clonotype was observed a few times. This chain links TRBV7-9 with TRBJ2-1, with 10 nucleotides matching TRBD2. Germline CDR1 is SEHNR and CDR2 is FQNEAQ (reference sequence). The V segment lost 5 bases and the J segment 8 bases; nucleotides outside the gene matches: 9. The CDR3 has 15 residues. CDR3 nucleotide sequence: TGTGCCAGCAGCCCTAGCGGGAGAGGCGGGGATGAGCAGTTCTTC. Encoded protein: CASSPSGRGGDEQFF. Combining the CDR3 with reference TRBV7-9 and TRBJ2-1 gives the whole variable domain DTGVSQNPRHKITKRGQNVTFRCDPISEHNRLYWYRQTLGQGPEFLTYFQNEAQLEKSRLLSDRFSAERPKGSFSTLEIQRTEQGDSAMYLCASSPSGRGGDEQFFGPGTRLTVL.

This clonotype was seen more than once but under ten times. The gene calls are TRBV11-3 and TRBJ2-5, with 13 bases aligning to TRBD2. The J call may not be correct, given that the DNA end is closer to TRBJ2-7. The length of the CDR3 is 17 residues. The germline V gene has CDR1 SGHNT and CDR2 YENEEA. CDR3 coding DNA: TGTGCCAGCAGCTTAGGGGGGACTAGCGGGGCCTCCTACGAGCAGTACTTC. This codes for CASSLGGTSGASYEQYF.

This clonotype has only one observation. The gene calls are TRBV28 and TRBJ1-5; D is perhaps TRBD1 (5 bases). Trimming cost V 6 bases and J 7 bases, with 19 bases left between them. The germline V gene encodes CDR1 MDHEN and CDR2 SYDVKM. This CDR3 is 15 amino acids long. For the CDR3, the DNA is TGTGCCAGCAGCCACCTTCGGGGGGGTGGGCAGCCCCAGCATTTT. Translating gives CASSHLRGGGQPQHF.

This clonotype showed up just once. This rearrangement joins TRBV29-1 to TRBJ2-5; possible D gene TRBD2, 6 bases. The germline V and J ends were trimmed by 8 bases and 4 bases, with 14 bases remaining between them. CDR1 is SQVTM and CDR2 is ANQGSEA in the germline V gene. The length of the CDR3 is 12 residues. For the CDR3, the DNA is TGCAGCCTCTACGGGGGAGGAGAGACCCAGTACTTC. Amino acids: CSLYGGGETQYF.

This rearrangement joins TRBV27 to TRBJ2-1; 12 bases align to TRBD2. CDR3 length: 19 residues. The germline CDR1 and CDR2 sequences are MNHEY and SMNVEV (reference sequence). Unmatched junction bases numbered 18, after V lost 5 bases and J lost 7 bases. The CDR3 nucleotides read TGTGCCAGCAGTGAACGCCGTCCGGGACTAGCGGGCGCTAGGAATGAGCAGTTCTTC. Translating gives CASSERRPGLAGARNEQFF.

Of note for this clonotype: This may be a read error, as it is one base from a much larger clone. This sequence joins TRBV10-3 and TRBJ2-3; D unclear. Trimming cost V 2 bases and J 3 bases, with 12 bases left between them. Germline V gene data show CDR1 as ENHRY and CDR2 as SYGVKD. There are 15 residues in the CDR3. In DNA form, the CDR3 reads TGTGCCATCAGTGAGAGACTGGGTGGAACAGATACGCAGTATTTT. Amino acids: CAISERLGGTDTQYF.

This rearrangement joins TRBV28 to TRBJ1-2, with D perhaps matching TRBD1 (6 bases). The germline V and J ends were trimmed by 6 bases and 1 base, with 18 bases remaining between them. CDR3 size: 16 residues. Germline CDR1 is MDHEN and CDR2 is SYDVKM. CDR3 loop: CASRGPGHHFNYGYTF. CDR3 sequence (DNA): TGTGCCAGCAGGGGGCCGGGACACCATTTTAACTATGGCTACACCTTC.

The rearrangement uses TRBV20-1 and TRBJ2-1, with 12 bases lining up with TRBD2. The CDR3 has 14 residues. CDR1 is DFQATT and CDR2 is SNEGSKA in the germline V gene (reference sequence). V lost 6 bases to trimming and J lost 4 bases; unmatched junction nucleotides: 4. This CDR3 reads CSAETSGSYNEQFF. The CDR3 DNA follows: TGCAGTGCGGAGACTAGCGGGAGTTACAATGAGCAGTTCTTC.

This clonotype was seen more than once but under ten times. The chain couples TRBV12-3 or TRBV12-4 to TRBJ2-2; D unclear. The CDR3 consists of 14 residues. Trimming pared 5 bases from V and 5 bases from J, leaving 12 bases between. The chain's CDR3 is CASSLAYSTGELFF. CDR3 nucleotide sequence: TGTGCCAGCAGTCTGGCTTACTCGACCGGGGAGCTGTTTTTT.

This chain uses TRBV5-6 with TRBJ1-1; D possibly corresponds to TRBD1 (5 bases). The CDR3 loop spans 14 amino acids. V was cut by 0 bases and J by 5 bases, with 11 bases left in between. Per the germline V gene, CDR1 is SGHDT and CDR2 is YYEEEE. The CDR3 loop reads CASSLGRRGTEAFF. The CDR3 region has the DNA TGTGCCAGCAGCTTGGGACGGAGGGGAACTGAAGCTTTCTTT.

A few counts support this clonotype. The chain uses TRBV7-9 and TRBJ2-7; 9 positions agree with TRBD2. V lost 1 base, J lost 6 bases, and 4 bases stayed unmatched. Germline lookup yields CDR1 SEHNR and CDR2 FQNEAQ (reference sequence). The CDR3 covers 14 residues. This CDR3 reads CASSLGGLASEQYF. The CDR3 DNA reads as TGTGCCAGCAGCTTAGGGGGACTAGCTAGCGAGCAGTACTTC. Drawing the rest from reference TRBV7-9 and TRBJ2-7, the complete variable domain is DTGVSQNPRHKITKRGQNVTFRCDPISEHNRLYWYRQTLGQGPEFLTYFQNEAQLEKSRLLSDRFSAERPKGSFSTLEIQRTEQGDSAMYLCASSLGGLASEQYFGPGTRLTVT.

V usage is TRBV10-3 and J usage is TRBJ1-1; maybe TRBD1 (6 bases). This CDR3 contains 17 residues. Germline CDR1 reads ENHRY; CDR2 reads SYGVKD. Trimming removed 6 bases from V and 0 bases from J, with 20 bases in between. The CDR3 bases are TGTGCCATCAGCAGCCGAGGGGGGGAAGGGGTGAACACTGAAGCTTTCTTT. Amino acid sequence: CAISSRGGEGVNTEAFF.

The chain carries TRBV7-2 and TRBJ2-1; D may be TRBD2 (5 bases). The CDR3 extends over 16 amino acids. V was shortened by 5 bases and J by 2 bases, with 16 bases between the two germline ends. Germline V gene data show CDR1 as SGHTA and CDR2 as FQGNSA. CDR3 sequence reads: CASSVVSAAAYNEQFF. The CDR3 DNA reads TGTGCCAGCAGCGTAGTCTCCGCAGCGGCCTACAATGAGCAGTTCTTC.

CDR3 DNA: TGTGCCAGCAGCATTGGGGTCCCCCGATTCTATGGCTACACCTTC. This translates into CASSIGVPRFYGYTF. The genes are TRBV7-9 and TRBJ1-2; D remains unclear. The CDR3 loop spans 15 amino acids. Germline CDR1 is SEHNR and CDR2 is FQNEAQ (reference sequence). With 5 bases removed from V and 4 bases from J, the gap between germline ends came to 17 bases.

In this sample, this clonotype turned up a few times. The chain recombines TRBV4-1 with TRBJ2-3; D gene ambiguous. Per the germline V gene, CDR1 is MGHRA and CDR2 is YSYEKL. Trimming removed 4 bases at V and 0 bases at J, with 17 bases between. The CDR3 consists of 17 residues. CDR3: CASSPFVGVGSTDTQYF. CDR3 sequence (DNA): TGCGCCAGCAGCCCCTTTGTGGGCGTGGGGAGCACAGATACGCAGTATTTT.

V gene TRBV5-1 combines with J gene TRBJ2-3, with 7 bases fitting TRBD2. Germline V CDR1 and CDR2: SGHRS, YFSETQ. The ends lost 3 bases at V and 8 bases at J; junction bases unmatched: 12. The CDR3 contains 15 residues. The CDR3 is CASSSAGTNELTQYF. The CDR3 nucleotides are TGCGCCAGCAGCTCCGCCGGGACTAACGAACTTACGCAGTATTTT.

The rearrangement uses TRBV6-1 and TRBJ2-5; maybe TRBD1 (5 bases). Germline V CDR1 and CDR2: MNHNS, SASEGT. The CDR3 totals 13 residues. Trimming pared 4 bases from V and 13 bases from J, leaving 19 bases between. CDR3 in DNA: TGTGCCAGCAGTGGGCTGGGGCGAGACGAGCGGTACTTC. Translated: CASSGLGRDERYF.

The V and J genes are TRBV6-5 and TRBJ2-1; TRBD2 aligns across 11 bases. This CDR3 has 14 residues. The germline V gene has CDR1 MNHEY and CDR2 SVGAGI. V shed 5 bases and J 9 bases; nucleotides not matched to a gene: 6. For the CDR3, the DNA is TGTGCCAGCAGTGCGACTAGCGGGAAGGGTGAGCAGTTCTTC. This codes for CASSATSGKGEQFF.

The CDR3 protein is CAIRDNNNEQFF. The CDR3 region has the DNA TGTGCCATCAGGGACAACAACAATGAGCAGTTCTTC. This rearrangement joins TRBV10-3 to TRBJ2-1; possible D gene TRBD1, 5 bases. The CDR3 loop spans 12 amino acids. The germline V gene has CDR1 ENHRY and CDR2 SYGVKD. V lost 6 bases and J 5 bases, leaving 8 bases between the germline ends.

The chain employs TRBV21-1 and TRBJ2-7. The DNA end lines up better with TRBJ2-4; the J call may be wrong. TRBV21-1 is a pseudogene locus. The CDR3 sequence is 12 residues long. CDR3 amino acids: CASSKVENIQYF. The CDR3 nucleotides read TGTGCCAGCAGCAAAGTCGAAAACATTCAGTACTTC.

This chain uses TRBV5-1 with TRBJ1-2; 9 bases agree with TRBD1. J was trimmed by 3 bases and V by 0 bases; bases with no gene match: 6. The CDR3 sequence is 16 residues long. CDR1 is SGHRS, CDR2 YFSETQ, per germline. CDR3 DNA: TGCGCCAGCAGCTTGGCCCGGGGACAGGGAGACTATGGCTACACCTTC. Its protein product is CASSLARGQGDYGYTF.

V is TRBV27 and J is TRBJ2-3, with D perhaps matching TRBD1 (5 bases). This CDR3 is built from 16 residues. V lost 0 bases and J 4 bases, leaving 14 bases between the germline ends. Germline assignment: CDR1 MNHEY and CDR2 SMNVEV (reference sequence). CDR3 in DNA: TGTGCCAGCAGTTTATCCAGGGATTTGGGGTCAGATACGCAGTATTTT. This encodes CASSLSRDLGSDTQYF.

This clonotype was counted a single time. The chain employs TRBV2 and TRBJ1-5; no clear D gene. CDR1 is SNHLY and CDR2 is FYNNEI in the germline V gene. The CDR3 runs 13 residues. Trimming left V 7 bases short and J 3 bases short, with 10 bases between. Here the CDR3 DNA reads TGTGCCAGCAATCAGGATTTCAATCAGCCCCAGCATTTT. It is translated as CASNQDFNQPQHF. Complete variable domain (other parts from reference TRBV2 and TRBJ1-5): EPEVTQTPSHQVTQMGQEVILRCVPISNHLYFYWYRQILGQKVEFLVSFYNNEISEKSEIFDDQFSVERPDGSNFTLKIRSTKLEDSAMYFCASNQDFNQPQHFGDGTRLSIL.

The sample holds many counts of this clonotype. The junction does not match germline at one end; this may be a read error. The rearrangement uses TRBV5-1 and TRBJ2-3; 10 bases map to TRBD2. CDR1 and CDR2 (germline): SGHRS, YFSETQ. The CDR3 is made up of 15 amino acids. DNA of the CDR3: TGTGCCAGCAGCTTCAGCGGGGGGGGCACAGATACGCAGTATTTT. It translates to CASSFSGGGTDTQYF.

The chain combines TRBV12-5 with TRBJ2-1; 10 bases match TRBD2. V trimming: 5 bases; J trimming: 4 bases; junction bases outside the gene matches: 14. Germline-derived CDR1 and CDR2 are LGHNT and FRNRAP. The CDR3 runs to 18 residues. The CDR3 DNA reads as TGTGCTAGTGGTCAGGGACTAGCGAGCCCAATCAAGTACAATGAGCAGTTCTTC. This encodes CASGQGLASPIKYNEQFF.

This chain links TRBV12-3 or TRBV12-4 with TRBJ2-3; D uncertain. This CDR3 region has 13 residues. V lost 7 bases to trimming and J lost 0 bases, with 8 bases between them. CDR3 protein: CASTFRSTDTQYF. DNA of the CDR3: TGTGCCAGCACCTTCCGGAGCACAGATACGCAGTATTTT.